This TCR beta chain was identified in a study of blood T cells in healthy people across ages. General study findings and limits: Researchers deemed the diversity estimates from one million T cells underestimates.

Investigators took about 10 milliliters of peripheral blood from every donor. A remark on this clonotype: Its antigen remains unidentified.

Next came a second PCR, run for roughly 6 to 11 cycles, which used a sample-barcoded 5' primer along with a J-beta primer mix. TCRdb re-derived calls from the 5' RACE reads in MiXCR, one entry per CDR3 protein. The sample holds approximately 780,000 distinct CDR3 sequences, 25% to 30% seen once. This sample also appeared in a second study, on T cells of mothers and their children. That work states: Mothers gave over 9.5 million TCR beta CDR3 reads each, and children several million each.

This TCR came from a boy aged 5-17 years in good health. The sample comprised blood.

The CDR3 bases are TGTGCCAGCAGCCTGGGGGCATCTGATTCCAATGAGCAGTTCTTC. This translates into CASSLGASDSNEQFF. The rearrangement joins TRBV7-3 to TRBJ2-1; tentatively, D is TRBD1 (6 bases). V lost 5 bases and J lost 6, with 17 bases in between. This CDR3 is built from 15 residues. Germline V gives CDR1 SGHTA, CDR2 FQGTGA.